The 21 T cell receptor beta chains below were found in one sample sequenced in a study of beta chain features in type 1 diabetes. The study reverse transcribed the entire isolated RNA, so it sequenced expressed TCRB transcripts. Sequenced by immunoSEQ multiplex PCR; TCRdb stores in-frame clones only, minus some. The sample holds 810,000 or so clones, roughly 17% seen once. The material sequenced was naive CD4+ T cells from blood. The receptors stem from a woman aged 18-29 years in good health.

The gene calls are TRBV29-1 and TRBJ2-5; D might be TRBD1 (5 bases). Germline V lookup: CDR1 SQVTM, CDR2 ANQGSEA. Trimming removed 5 bases from V and 4 bases from J, with 11 bases in between. The CDR3 is made up of 12 amino acids. In DNA form, the CDR3 reads TGCAGCGTTCGGGTTAGGGGAGAGACCCAGTACTTC. Translating gives CSVRVRGETQYF.

This clone was observed a few times. The chain is built from TRBV7-9 and TRBJ2-3; 12 bases are shared with TRBD2. The CDR3 runs to 15 residues. Looked up from germline, CDR1 is SEHNR and CDR2 is FQNEAQ (reference sequence). V shed 5 bases, J shed 5 bases, and the junction held 5 bases outside the gene matches. In nucleotides, the CDR3 is TGTGCCAGCAGCCCGACTAGCGGGAGCCTAGATACGCAGTATTTT. Its protein is CASSPTSGSLDTQYF.

The chain couples TRBV4-1 to TRBJ1-1, with a weak D call TRBD1 (6 bases). This CDR3 is 15 amino acids long. V lost 0 bases and J lost 1, with 9 bases in between. The germline V gene encodes CDR1 MGHRA and CDR2 YSYEKL. The CDR3 nucleotides read TGCGCCAGCAGCCAAGATGGCAGGGGGAACACTGAAGCTTTCTTT. Its translation is CASSQDGRGNTEAFF.

This clone was seen repeatedly, ten times or more. The gene calls are TRBV10-3 and TRBJ1-3; D not resolved. V lost 6 bases, J lost 6 bases, and 15 bases lay in between. The CDR3 runs to 14 residues. Germline V CDR1 and CDR2: ENHRY, SYGVKD. The chain's CDR3 is CAIRGTETSNTIYF. In nucleotides, the CDR3 is TGTGCCATCAGAGGTACCGAGACATCAAACACCATATATTTT.

In this sample, this clone turned up a few times. This sequence joins TRBV27 and TRBJ1-2, with a tentative D call TRBD1 (6 bases). Germline loops: CDR1 MNHEY, CDR2 SMNVEV (reference sequence). The CDR3 runs to 15 residues. V dropped 4 bases and J dropped 0 bases, with 12 bases sitting between them. This CDR3 is CASSSDRTANYGYTF. The CDR3 nucleotides read TGTGCCAGCAGTTCAGACAGGACCGCTAACTATGGCTACACCTTC.

This clone has a handful of counts. This chain links TRBV5-1 with TRBJ2-1, with D possibly being TRBD2 (6 bases). V was cut by 2 bases and J by 3 bases, with 12 bases left in between. Looked up from germline, CDR1 is SGHRS and CDR2 is YFSETQ. CDR3 length: 15 residues. The CDR3 DNA sequence: TGCGCCAGCAGCTTTGGGGGGTCCCACTACAATGAGCAGTTCTTC. This codes for CASSFGGSHYNEQFF.

J is TRBJ2-3 and V is TRBV9; 14 bases fit TRBD2. This CDR3 has 16 amino acids. Germline-derived CDR1 and CDR2 are SGDLS and YYNGEE. The V and J ends lost 3 bases and 12 bases, in that order; junction bases with no gene match: 12. The DNA for the CDR3 is TGTGCCAGCAGCGGTACGACTAGCGGGAGGGCCAAGCCTCAGTATTTT. Its protein is CASSGTTSGRAKPQYF.

This clone has only a few counts. The chain carries TRBV5-4 and TRBJ2-7; TRBD1 matches at 9 bases. J lost 3 bases, V lost 2 bases, and 9 bases had no gene match. Germline CDR1 is SGHNT and CDR2 is YYREEE (reference sequence). This CDR3 region has 16 residues. Written as DNA, the CDR3 is TGTGCCAGCAGCTTCGCCCCGGGACAGGGAGGCTACGAGCAGTACTTC. Translating it yields CASSFAPGQGGYEQYF.

This clone appeared a few times. This rearrangement joins TRBV11-2 to TRBJ2-2; TRBD1 or TRBD2 may be the D gene (5 bases each). Germline values: CDR1 SGHAT, CDR2 FQNNGV. V was clipped by 8 bases and J by 0 bases, with 13 bases between them. The CDR3 extends over 15 amino acids. The CDR3 DNA reads TGTGCCAGCTTCTTGGGGGACGCGAACACCGGGGAGCTGTTTTTT. Its translation is CASFLGDANTGELFF. Variable domain in full (rest from reference TRBV11-2 and TRBJ2-2): EAGVAQSPRYKIIEKRQSVAFWCNPISGHATLYWYQQILGQGPKLLIQFQNNGVVDDSQLPKDRFSAERLKGVDSTLKIQPAKLEDSAVYLCASFLGDANTGELFFGEGSRLTVL.

The V gene is TRBV28, the J gene TRBJ2-2, with D maybe TRBD2 (5 bases). The CDR3 totals 13 residues. The germline CDR1 and CDR2 sequences are MDHEN and SYDVKM. V lost 4 bases, J lost 6 bases, and 9 bases lay in between. The CDR3 loop is CASSSGYPGELFF. In nucleotides, the CDR3 is TGTGCCAGCAGTTCGGGGTATCCCGGGGAGCTGTTTTTT.

This clone was found a few times. The junction does not match germline at one end; this may be a read error. This CDR3 reads CATSRDGSTDTQYF. The CDR3 region has the DNA TGTGCCACCAGCCGAGACGGTAGCACAGATACGCAGTATTTT. The rearrangement uses TRBV15 and TRBJ2-3; D is uncertain. The length of the CDR3 is 14 residues. The V gene's germline CDR1 is LNHNV and CDR2 YYDKDF (reference sequence).

There are a few counts of this clone. The chain has TRBV6-6 and TRBJ2-6; D remains ambiguous. Per the germline V gene, CDR1 is MNHNY and CDR2 is SVGAGI (reference sequence). This CDR3 region has 14 residues. Trimming took off 0 bases at V and 4 bases at J, with 4 bases between the two ends. CDR3 coding DNA: TGTGCCAGCAGTTACTCAAGAGGGGCCAACGTCCTGACTTTC. It is translated as CASSYSRGANVLTF.

This clone appeared a few times. The chain combines TRBV15 with TRBJ2-1, with 9 bases that match TRBD1. Germline V gene sequence: CDR1 LNHNV, CDR2 YYDKDF (reference sequence). V lost 1 base, J lost 10 bases, and 11 bases stayed unmatched. The CDR3 is 16 amino acids. The CDR3 bases are TGTGCCACCAGCAGAGCAAGTGGGACAGGGTGGGAGGAGCAGTTCTTC. The encoded protein is CATSRASGTGWEEQFF.

About this clone itself: Other DNA sequences of this sample code for an identical CDR3. The DNA of the CDR3 is TGTGCCAGCTCACCCTCAGTGAACACTGAAGCTTTCTTT. Translated, it gives CASSPSVNTEAFF. The chain is built from TRBV18 and TRBJ1-1, with D uncertain. Germline V gene lookup returns CDR1 KGHSH and CDR2 LQKENI. V lost 3 bases and J lost 0, with 5 bases in between. This CDR3 spans 13 amino acids.

The chain recombines TRBV5-1 with TRBJ1-1, with a possible D match to TRBD1 (5 bases). The CDR3 contains 17 residues. V was cut by 0 bases and J by 0 bases, with 15 bases left in between. Germline V gives CDR1 SGHRS, CDR2 YFSETQ. The CDR3 DNA is TGCGCCAGCAGCTTGGCGCCTTCGGGGACGATGAACACTGAAGCTTTCTTT. It translates to CASSLAPSGTMNTEAFF.

This chain uses TRBV28 with TRBJ2-7; D uncertain. The CDR3 runs to 11 residues. V lost 4 bases to trimming and J lost 5 bases, with 6 bases between them. Germline V CDR1 and CDR2: MDHEN, SYDVKM. The CDR3 DNA is TGTGCCAGCAGTTCCACTCACGAGCAGTACTTC. It is translated as CASSSTHEQYF.

This clone showed up just a few times. V usage is TRBV2 and J usage is TRBJ2-1, with 7 nucleotides matching TRBD1. CDR1 is SNHLY and CDR2 is FYNNEI in the germline V gene. The CDR3 covers 14 residues. J was trimmed by 4 bases and V by 9 bases; bases with no gene match: 9. CDR3 amino acids: CASNRDRGYNEQFF. The CDR3 bases are TGTGCCAGTAACCGGGACAGAGGGTACAATGAGCAGTTCTTC. Complete variable domain (other parts from reference TRBV2 and TRBJ2-1): EPEVTQTPSHQVTQMGQEVILRCVPISNHLYFYWYRQILGQKVEFLVSFYNNEISEKSEIFDDQFSVERPDGSNFTLKIRSTKLEDSAMYFCASNRDRGYNEQFFGPGTRLTVL.

The V and J genes are TRBV6-5 and TRBJ2-1; D gene ambiguous. The CDR3 loop spans 15 amino acids. V lost 0 bases and J 10 bases, leaving 16 bases between the germline ends. CDR1 and CDR2 (germline): MNHEY, SVGAGI. CDR3 sequence (DNA): TGTGCCAGCAGTTACTCGGTTCCTAGTTCAAGGGAGCAGTTCTTC. This sequence encodes CASSYSVPSSREQFF.

This clone was counted between two and nine times. The chain uses TRBV6-1 and TRBJ2-7; 7 bases align to TRBD1. Per the germline V gene, CDR1 is MNHNS and CDR2 is SASEGT. V lost 1 base and J lost 3; bases outside the gene matches: 6. The CDR3 contains 15 residues. This chain's CDR3 is CASSEGPRQGYEQYF. The CDR3 DNA reads TGTGCCAGCAGTGAAGGCCCCCGACAGGGCTACGAGCAGTACTTC.

This clone has more than one count but fewer than ten. The identical CDR3 is also encoded by other nucleotide sequences in the sample. The rearrangement uses TRBV7-2 and TRBJ1-5, with D maybe TRBD1 (6 bases). The CDR3 covers 13 residues. Trimming cost V 3 bases and J 4 bases, with 7 bases left between them. The germline V gene encodes CDR1 SGHTA and CDR2 FQGNSA. CDR3 in amino acids: CASSFTGNQPQHF. The CDR3 region has the DNA TGTGCCAGCAGCTTTACAGGGAATCAGCCCCAGCATTTT.

In this sample, this clone turned up a few times. This chain joins TRBV7-9 and TRBJ2-7; 14 nucleotides match TRBD2. In germline, CDR1 is SEHNR, CDR2 FQNEAQ (reference sequence). Losses at the gene ends were 5 bases for V and 4 bases for J; bases not matched to a gene: 10. This CDR3 comprises 17 residues. This chain's CDR3 is CASSRKSGLAGVYEQYF. CDR3 DNA sequence: TGTGCCAGCAGCCGAAAATCGGGACTAGCGGGAGTGTACGAGCAGTACTTC.